The subject of this entry is one T cell receptor beta chain. Per the original data handling: Quantification of nucleated cells was approximated via reference gene primer amplification. Profiled with immunoSEQ multiplex PCR; TCRdb holds only in-frame clones, not every one. The V and J calls and clone size are taken from that table; D and trimming were inferred from the DNA. The table has 100,000 to 150,000 clones, 60% to 80% seen once. The CDR3 contains 15 residues. The junction had 5 bases not matched to a gene; V was cut back by 1 base and J by 6 bases. Germline CDR1 reads LGHDT; CDR2 reads YNNKEL (reference sequence). The sample originates from a study of blood T cell repertoires in COVID-19. Across the whole study: Researchers got acute and convalescent COVID-19 samples from the United States, Italy and Spain. T cells, B-cell-depleted T cells, or PBMCs supplied cDNA or gDNA.

This sequence originates from an older woman with acute or convalescent COVID-19. The rearrangement links TRBV3-1 (or the pseudogene TRBV3-2) to TRBJ2-3; 9 bases agree with TRBD2. Sequenced input: peripheral blood. The CDR3 is CASSQARGGPDTQYF. DNA of the CDR3: TGTGCCAGCAGCCAAGCGCGGGGGGGCCCCGATACGCAGTATTTT.